The 29 T cell receptor beta chains in this list originate from one sample, sequenced in a study of T cell responses to AZD1222 COVID-19 vaccine. Libraries were prepared by immunoSEQ multiplex PCR; TCRdb keeps only in-frame clonotypes and omits some of them. The repertoire holds some 120,000 clones, with 92% as singletons. The material was peripheral blood, obtained on day 0 of AZD1222 vaccination. These receptors originate from an adult in good health.

The chain employs TRBV19 and TRBJ1-2, with D maybe TRBD1 (5 bases). Germline V gene sequence: CDR1 LNHDA, CDR2 SQIVND (reference sequence). The germline V and J ends were trimmed by 1 base and 11 bases, with 17 bases remaining between them. The CDR3 covers 14 residues. In nucleotides, the CDR3 is TGTGCCAGTAGTATAGGGGGCCAGGGTGTTGGGTACACCTTC. This gives the protein CASSIGGQGVGYTF. Filled out from reference TRBV19 and TRBJ1-2, the complete variable domain reads DGGITQSPKYLFRKEGQNVTLSCEQNLNHDAMYWYRQDPGQGLRLIYYSQIVNDFQKGDIAEGYSVSREKKESFPLTVTSAQKNPTAFYLCASSIGGQGVGYTFGSGTRLTVV.

The chain is built from TRBV30 and TRBJ2-5; 8 nucleotides match TRBD2. The CDR3 has 15 residues. Per germline, CDR1 GTSNPN and CDR2 SVGIG (reference sequence). J gave up 5 bases and V 4 bases, and 12 bases lay outside the gene matches. The CDR3: CAWTSGAGGGETQYF. DNA of the CDR3: TGTGCCTGGACGTCTGGGGCGGGAGGTGGTGAGACCCAGTACTTC. Complete variable domain (other parts from reference TRBV30 and TRBJ2-5): SQTIHQWPATLVQPVGSPLSLECTVEGTSNPNLYWYRQAAGRGLQLLFYSVGIGQISSEVPQNLSASRPQDRQFILSSKKLLLSDSGFYLCAWTSGAGGGETQYFGPGTRLLVL.

The rearrangement links TRBV4-1 to TRBJ1-1; the D is unclear. The CDR3 has 15 residues. Germline V gives CDR1 MGHRA, CDR2 YSYEKL. Trimming cost V 0 bases and J 4 bases, with 12 bases left between them. Here the CDR3 reads CASSQDGSALTEAFF. Written as DNA, the CDR3 is TGCGCCAGCAGCCAAGATGGGTCAGCTCTCACTGAAGCTTTCTTT.

This clone was detected only once. The chain combines TRBV5-1 with TRBJ2-2, with 7 bases identical to TRBD1. The CDR3 runs 15 residues. Germline trimming cut 2 bases from V and 0 bases from J; bases unmatched to any gene: 1. CDR1 is SGHRS and CDR2 is YFSETQ in the germline V gene. CDR3 DNA sequence: TGCGCCAGCAGCTTTGGGACAGCGAACACCGGGGAGCTGTTTTTT. The encoded protein is CASSFGTANTGELFF.

V usage is TRBV14 and J usage is TRBJ1-5; D not certain. The CDR3 has 15 residues. Trimming cost V 3 bases and J 3 bases, with 12 bases left between them. The germline gives CDR1 SGHDN, CDR2 FVKESK. DNA for the CDR3: TGTGCCAGCAGCCAGGAAAGGAACCCCAATCAGCCCCAGCATTTT. This sequence encodes CASSQERNPNQPQHF.

The V call is TRBV5-4, the J call TRBJ1-2; 8 nucleotides agree with TRBD1. The V and J ends lost 2 bases and 2 bases, in that order; junction bases with no gene match: 8. The CDR3 spans 16 residues. Germline lookup yields CDR1 SGHNT and CDR2 YYREEE (reference sequence). The CDR3 nucleotides are TGTGCCAGCAGCTTCCCGATGACAGGGGAGAACTATGGCTACACCTTC. Protein sequence: CASSFPMTGENYGYTF.

The chain has TRBV10-1 and TRBJ2-4; unclear D gene. From germline, CDR1 is WNHNN and CDR2 SYGVQD (reference sequence). The CDR3 loop spans 12 amino acids. V was cut by 3 bases and J by 6 bases, with 6 bases left in between. CDR3 amino acids: CASSDGLNIQYF. The CDR3 DNA is TGCGCCAGCAGTGACGGCCTAAACATTCAGTACTTC.

The chain is built from TRBV6-1 and TRBJ2-1; 9 bases agree with TRBD2. The CDR3 is made up of 16 amino acids. V lost 2 bases and J lost 3; bases outside the gene matches: 5. Germline-derived CDR1 and CDR2 are MNHNS and SASEGT. DNA for the CDR3: TGTGCCAGCAGTGAATATCCAGCGGGGGGCTACAATGAGCAGTTCTTC. This encodes CASSEYPAGGYNEQFF.

The chain has TRBV27 and TRBJ1-1; possibly TRBD1 for D (6 bases). The ends were cut back, 2 bases at V and 1 base at J, with 8 bases in the middle. The V gene's germline CDR1 is MNHEY and CDR2 SMNVEV (reference sequence). The length of the CDR3 is 14 residues. This CDR3 is CASSLRTANTEAFF. The CDR3 region has the DNA TGTGCCAGCAGTTTAAGGACAGCGAACACTGAAGCTTTCTTT.

A single count supports this clone. The V call is TRBV11-2, the J call TRBJ1-3; D ambiguous. CDR3 length: 15 residues. Germline V gives CDR1 SGHAT, CDR2 FQNNGV. V was cut by 2 bases and J by 2 bases, with 10 bases left in between. This CDR3 is CASSLIPGTGNTIYF. CDR3 DNA: TGTGCCAGCAGCTTAATTCCGGGAACTGGAAACACCATATATTTT.

The V call is TRBV7-6, the J call TRBJ2-7, with 11 bases lining up with TRBD2. The CDR3 consists of 15 residues. Germline V gives CDR1 SGHVS, CDR2 FNYEAQ. With V trimmed by 1 base and J by 5 bases, 4 bases remained unmatched. The CDR3 region is CASSLGSSGRNEQYF. In DNA, the CDR3 is TGTGCCAGCAGCTTAGGCTCTAGCGGGAGGAACGAGCAGTACTTC.

The chain recombines TRBV28 with TRBJ1-1, with D uncertain. V dropped 6 bases and J dropped 6 bases, with 17 bases sitting between them. This CDR3 has 14 amino acids. From germline, CDR1 is MDHEN and CDR2 SYDVKM. This CDR3 reads CASRYYREVPEAFF. The CDR3 DNA sequence: TGTGCCAGCAGGTACTACCGGGAGGTACCTGAAGCTTTCTTT.

The chain combines TRBV10-3 with TRBJ2-1, with no clear D. CDR3 length: 15 residues. Per germline, CDR1 ENHRY and CDR2 SYGVKD. Trimming took 2 bases from V and 0 from J, leaving 8 bases between them. DNA of the CDR3: TGTGCCATCAGTGAGCGGGCAAGCTCCTACAATGAGCAGTTCTTC. It translates to CAISERASSYNEQFF.

This chain connects TRBV19 to TRBJ1-3; D remains unclear. With 7 bases removed from V and 1 base from J, the gap between germline ends came to 8 bases. This CDR3 spans 13 amino acids. Germline assignment: CDR1 LNHDA and CDR2 SQIVND (reference sequence). The DNA for the CDR3 is TGTGCCAGTACGGACCTATCTGGAAACACCATATATTTT. Translating it yields CASTDLSGNTIYF.

The chain employs TRBV24-1 and TRBJ1-2; weak D call: TRBD1 (5 bases). This CDR3 is built from 14 residues. V lost 4 bases and J 4 bases, leaving 12 bases between the germline ends. Germline assignment: CDR1 KGHDR and CDR2 SFDVKD. The CDR3, as DNA: TGTGCCACCAGTGAATCCACAGGAAGCTATGGCTACACCTTC. Amino acids: CATSESTGSYGYTF.

The chain uses TRBV2 and TRBJ1-6; tentative D call: TRBD1 (5 bases). The CDR3 is 14 residues long. Per the germline V gene, CDR1 is SNHLY and CDR2 is FYNNEI. Trimming stripped 6 bases from V and 5 bases from J, with 11 bases between. CDR3 in DNA: TGTGCCAGCAGAGGGGAAGGGGATAATTCACCCCTCCACTTT. Protein: CASRGEGDNSPLHF. The full variable domain, with the rest looked up from reference TRBV2 and TRBJ1-6, is EPEVTQTPSHQVTQMGQEVILRCVPISNHLYFYWYRQILGQKVEFLVSFYNNEISEKSEIFDDQFSVERPDGSNFTLKIRSTKLEDSAMYFCASRGEGDNSPLHFGNGTRLTVT.

The chain joins TRBV7-9 to TRBJ1-3, with TRBD1 matching 8 bases. V shed 5 bases and J 3 bases; nucleotides not matched to a gene: 6. The CDR3 has 15 residues. Germline loops: CDR1 SEHNR, CDR2 FQNEAQ (reference sequence). The CDR3 spells CASSQTGEGGNTIYF. The DNA for the CDR3 is TGTGCCAGCAGCCAGACAGGGGAGGGTGGAAACACCATATATTTT.

For this clone: Additional DNA sequences in this sample encode the identical CDR3. This chain links TRBV19 with TRBJ2-1, with TRBD2 matching over 8 bases. In germline, CDR1 is LNHDA, CDR2 SQIVND (reference sequence). V lost 2 bases, J lost 4 bases, and 4 bases stayed unmatched. The CDR3 runs 15 residues. CDR3 amino acids: CASSISGSRYNEQFF. CDR3 DNA: TGTGCCAGTAGTATAAGCGGGAGCCGATACAATGAGCAGTTCTTC.

The chain links TRBV24-1 to TRBJ2-1; D is possibly TRBD1 or TRBD2 (6 bases each). Per germline, CDR1 KGHDR and CDR2 SFDVKD. CDR3 size: 13 residues. The germline V and J ends were trimmed by 9 bases and 0 bases, with 8 bases remaining between them. CDR3 nucleotides: TGTGCCACCGGGGGGCTCTCCTACAATGAGCAGTTCTTC. It is translated as CATGGLSYNEQFF.

The chain carries TRBV5-1 and TRBJ1-1; D is undetermined. In germline, CDR1 is SGHRS, CDR2 YFSETQ. The germline V and J ends were trimmed by 4 bases and 0 bases, with 7 bases remaining between them. The CDR3 covers 13 residues. CDR3 DNA: TGCGCCAGCAGCCCCCAGATGAACACTGAAGCTTTCTTT. Protein: CASSPQMNTEAFF.

This chain uses TRBV19 with TRBJ1-2, with D possibly matching TRBD1 (6 bases). V lost 4 bases and J lost 2, with 11 bases in between. In germline, CDR1 is LNHDA, CDR2 SQIVND (reference sequence). The length of the CDR3 is 14 residues. The chain's CDR3 is CASSNNRVNYGYTF. The CDR3 DNA reads as TGTGCCAGTAGTAACAACAGGGTGAACTATGGCTACACCTTC.

This clone came up once. The rearrangement joins TRBV7-9 to TRBJ1-2, with TRBD1 matching 7 bases. The germline CDR1 and CDR2 sequences are SEHNR and FQNEAQ (reference sequence). CDR3 length: 14 residues. Trimming at V came to 2 bases and at J to 4 bases, leaving 4 bases not matched to a gene. The DNA of the CDR3 is TGTGCCAGCAGCTTACGGGCAGGGGGCTATGGCTACACCTTC. Translated, it gives CASSLRAGGYGYTF.

The chain carries TRBV27 and TRBJ2-7; 9 bases are a match to TRBD1. CDR1 and CDR2 (germline): MNHEY, SMNVEV (reference sequence). V dropped 3 bases and J dropped 4; count of bases not matched to a gene: 7. The CDR3 extends over 15 amino acids. The CDR3 here is CASSFRRDRVYEQYF. CDR3 in DNA: TGTGCCAGCAGTTTTCGCCGGGACAGGGTATACGAGCAGTACTTC.

This chain connects TRBV6-1 to TRBJ2-7, with D hard to call. Deletions cut 2 bases from V and 7 bases from J, with 3 bases between. The germline V gene has CDR1 MNHNS and CDR2 SASEGT. The CDR3 length is 10 residues. The DNA of the CDR3 is TGTGCCAGCAGTGAAACGGAGCAGTACTTC. Encoded protein: CASSETEQYF.

The chain has TRBV7-9 and TRBJ2-5; 12 bases map to TRBD1. Trimming removed 6 bases from V and 5 bases from J; junction bases left unmatched: 13. This CDR3 comprises 17 residues. Germline lookup yields CDR1 SEHNR and CDR2 FQNEAQ (reference sequence). CDR3 in DNA: TGTGCCAGCAGGCCATACGCCGGGACAGGGGGCCAGGAGACCCAGTACTTC. This sequence encodes CASRPYAGTGGQETQYF.

The rearrangement links TRBV9 to TRBJ1-4; TRBD1 aligns across 8 bases. With V trimmed by 0 bases and J by 8 bases, 6 bases remained unmatched. Germline V gene lookup returns CDR1 SGDLS and CDR2 YYNGEE. The CDR3 runs to 15 residues. The CDR3 here is CASSVGQGAREKLFF. The CDR3 DNA sequence: TGTGCCAGCAGCGTAGGTCAGGGGGCTAGGGAAAAACTGTTTTTT.

J is TRBJ2-1 and V is TRBV6-2 or TRBV6-3, with 11 nucleotides matching TRBD2. The length of the CDR3 is 15 residues. Germline-derived CDR1 and CDR2 are MNHEY and SVGEGT. The V and J ends lost 0 bases and 13 bases, in that order; junction bases with no gene match: 8. CDR3 residues: CASSYSTSGRTPQFF. CDR3 bases: TGTGCCAGCAGTTACTCCACTAGCGGGAGAACCCCACAGTTCTTC.

This clone was counted once. The chain joins TRBV11-2 to TRBJ2-1; 8 bases match TRBD2. Germline CDR1 SGHAT, CDR2 FQNNGV. CDR3 length: 15 residues. The J segment lost 8 bases and the V segment lost 4 bases, leaving 10 bases of the junction unmatched. CDR3 sequence reads: CASSSGLGGLYEQFF. CDR3 DNA sequence: TGTGCCAGCAGCTCGGGACTAGGCGGGTTATATGAGCAGTTCTTC.

The V call is TRBV2, the J call TRBJ2-3, with a tentative D call TRBD1 (6 bases). CDR3 size: 15 residues. From germline, CDR1 is SNHLY and CDR2 FYNNEI. The ends were cut back, 6 bases at V and 2 bases at J, with 15 bases in the middle. The CDR3 DNA follows: TGTGCCAGCAGGAAAGACAGGAGGCTCACAGATACGCAGTATTTT. Encoded protein: CASRKDRRLTDTQYF.